This T cell receptor (beta chain) stems from a study of cytomegalovirus exposure and HLA in healthy donors. Study observations and caveats: A missense variant in DCLRE1C was later tied to TCR beta V- and J-gene trimming.

Concerning this clone itself: Antigen unknown.

This CDR3 has 11 amino acids. Trimming removed 6 bases from V and 5 bases from J; junction bases left unmatched: 4. CDR1 is DFQATT, CDR2 SNEGSKA, per germline (reference sequence). Both 60 Vbeta primers and 13 Jbeta primers went into the PCR. Clones were sequenced by immunoSEQ multiplex PCR, and TCRdb holds only the in-frame ones, with some missing. The data hold around 120,000 clones, with approximately 83% observed a single time. The V gene is TRBV20-1, the J gene TRBJ2-7; 7 nucleotides agree with TRBD1. The sequence was collected from a girl aged 2-10 years in good health and CMV-seronegative. Specimen: PBMCs. CDR3 protein: CSALTGNEQYF. DNA of the CDR3: TGCAGTGCCCTGACAGGGAACGAGCAGTACTTC.